The 12 T cell receptor beta chains reported below all come from one sample, sequenced in a study of blood T cell repertoires in COVID-19. Method: immunoSEQ multiplex PCR; TCRdb's copy keeps in-frame clones and lacks some. The data show about 180,000 clones, roughly nine tenths seen once. The sample comprised PBMCs or T cells enriched from blood (not recorded which). The receptor source for this set is a woman between 40 and 50 years old with acute COVID-19.

The chain joins TRBV11-2 to TRBJ2-7; possibly TRBD2 for D (5 bases). V lost 4 bases and J 7 bases, leaving 26 bases between the germline ends. The CDR3 runs to 17 residues. Germline CDR1 reads SGHAT; CDR2 reads FQNNGV. This CDR3 reads CASSSRRYAPSTGEQYF. The DNA for the CDR3 is TGTGCCAGCAGCTCGAGGAGATACGCCCCATCAACGGGAGAGCAGTACTTC.

The chain couples TRBV6-8 to TRBJ2-7; the D gene is possibly TRBD1 (6 bases). The CDR3 is 13 amino acids. Germline CDR1 is MNHGY and CDR2 is SAAAGT. Trimming removed 2 bases at V and 9 bases at J, with 14 bases between. The CDR3 DNA follows: TGTGCCAGCAGTTACGGACAGACAAACCGGCAGTACTTC. This gives the protein CASSYGQTNRQYF.

J is TRBJ1-1 and V is TRBV19; D might be TRBD1 (5 bases). This CDR3 is built from 15 residues. Germline values: CDR1 LNHDA, CDR2 SQIVND (reference sequence). V was shortened by 6 bases and J by 4 bases, with 18 bases between the two germline ends. The CDR3, as DNA: TGTGCCAGTAGCACGGGGGACGGTCTGGTCACTGAAGCTTTCTTT. This codes for CASSTGDGLVTEAFF.

This clone was found once. The V and J genes are TRBV5-1 and TRBJ2-3, with TRBD2 matching over 7 bases. The CDR3 consists of 14 residues. Germline lookup yields CDR1 SGHRS and CDR2 YFSETQ. With 4 bases clipped from V and 4 bases from J, the junction kept 6 bases outside the gene matches. CDR3 loop: CASSVIGRADTQYF. As DNA, the CDR3 is TGCGCCAGCAGCGTTATAGGGAGGGCAGATACGCAGTATTTT.

The V call is TRBV3-1 (or the pseudogene TRBV3-2), the J call TRBJ1-3; 8 bases agree with TRBD1. Germline V gives CDR1 LGHDT, CDR2 YNNKEL (reference sequence). The V segment lost 6 bases and the J segment 2 bases; nucleotides outside the gene matches: 9. The CDR3 runs 16 residues. This CDR3 reads CASRPGQVYAGNTIYF. CDR3 DNA: TGTGCCAGCAGGCCGGGACAGGTCTATGCTGGAAACACCATATATTTT.

This chain connects TRBV28 to TRBJ1-1; 7 nucleotides align to TRBD1. The V and J ends lost 5 bases and 3 bases, in that order; junction bases with no gene match: 0. The CDR3 spans 12 residues. Germline V gene lookup returns CDR1 MDHEN and CDR2 SYDVKM. The CDR3 DNA is TGTGCCAGCAGTCAGGGGGACACTGAAGCTTTCTTT. Protein: CASSQGDTEAFF.

This clone was counted a single time. This chain links TRBV2 with TRBJ2-3, with a possible D match to TRBD2 (5 bases). The CDR3 has 15 amino acids. With 6 bases removed from V and 0 bases from J, the gap between germline ends came to 13 bases. Germline V lookup: CDR1 SNHLY, CDR2 FYNNEI. The CDR3 spells CASRDLATSTDTQYF. The CDR3 region has the DNA TGTGCCAGCAGGGATTTAGCGACTAGCACAGATACGCAGTATTTT.

The chain is built from TRBV6-6 and TRBJ2-2; 9 bases map to TRBD1. The V gene end was trimmed by 5 bases and the J gene end by 6 bases; junction bases not matched to a gene: 10. Germline loops: CDR1 MNHNY, CDR2 SVGAGI (reference sequence). The CDR3 has 16 amino acids. The CDR3, as DNA: TGTGCCAGCAGTGGACAGGGGCGCGTAAGCGCCGGGGAGCTGTTTTTT. Translated: CASSGQGRVSAGELFF.

The V and J genes are TRBV2 and TRBJ2-7; TRBD2 is a possible D gene (5 bases). The CDR3 sequence is 16 residues long. With 4 bases removed from V and 5 bases from J, the gap between germline ends came to 21 bases. Looked up from germline, CDR1 is SNHLY and CDR2 is FYNNEI. DNA of the CDR3: TGTGCCAGCAGTGGAGCCCGACTAAGTTTTACCCACGAGCAGTACTTC. It yields the protein CASSGARLSFTHEQYF.

The rearrangement joins TRBV6-5 to TRBJ1-3; a weak D match, TRBD1 (6 bases). V lost 2 bases, J lost 0 bases, and 11 bases lay in between. CDR3 length: 16 amino acids. CDR1 and CDR2 (germline): MNHEY, SVGAGI. This CDR3 is CASSYRDRLSGNTIYF. CDR3 in DNA: TGTGCCAGCAGTTACCGCGACAGGCTCTCTGGAAACACCATATATTTT.

As to this clone: At one end, the junction sequence differs from germline, possibly due to a read error. The CDR3 DNA sequence: TGTGCCAGCAGCCGGGACCCGGGACTACAAGGGACCCAGTACTTC. This encodes CASSRDPGLQGTQYF. The chain joins TRBV7-2 to TRBJ2-5; 7 bases fit TRBD2. The germline gives CDR1 SGHTA, CDR2 FQGNSA. The CDR3 is made up of 15 amino acids.

CDR3: CASSLGGGTEAFF. The CDR3 DNA reads as TGTGCCAGCAGCTTAGGGGGGGGCACTGAAGCTTTCTTT. This chain uses TRBV5-4 with TRBJ1-1; TRBD1 is a possible D gene (6 bases). CDR3 length: 13 amino acids. V lost 2 bases to trimming and J lost 4 bases, with 9 bases between them. Germline CDR1 is SGHNT and CDR2 is YYREEE (reference sequence).